This is a list of T cell receptor beta chains from one sample in a study of metastatic and nonmetastatic thyroid tumors. Through MiXCR, TCRdb re-clonotyped the PCR reads. Of some 8,000 clones listed, 31% are singletons. The sequencing input was tumor tissue. Receptors were obtained from a female donor with papillary thyroid cancer or a benign thyroid nodule (not recorded which). Some clones in this sample may be carry-over from other donors' samples. Each CDR3 is given with its conserved first and last residue. Each record gives: J gene, V gene, CDR3 length, D gene, clone size, CDR3 DNA, CDR3 protein. The D gene is left open where the match is weak. Some rows mark clone size as missing; the rest say once, few, many or name a class of expanded clone.

TRBJ1-5,TRBV7-3,14,.,.,TGTGCCAGCAGCTTAAGAGGGGGGGACCAGCCCCAGCATTTT,CASSLRGGDQPQHF
TRBJ1-4,TRBV30,14,.,.,TGTGCCTGGAGTGTCCCAGCAACTAATGAAAAACTGTTTTTT,CAWSVPATNEKLFF
TRBJ2-1,TRBV6-2/TRBV6-3,16,TRBD1,few,TGTGCCAGCAGCCCCCAGGCCGGACAGGGGGCAGATGAGCAGTTCTTC,CASSPQAGQGADEQFF
TRBJ2-1,TRBV6-5,17,TRBD2,.,TGTGCCAGCAGTATGCTACCGGGGGGAATTCCTAACAATGAGCAGTTCTTC,CASSMLPGGIPNNEQFF
TRBJ1-5,TRBV20-1,17,.,.,TGCAGTGCCCAAAGAGCAGGGGCCCACGGGAGCAATCAGCCCCAGCATTTT,CSAQRAGAHGSNQPQHF
TRBJ2-2,TRBV6-4,14,TRBD1,few,TGTGCCAGCAGTGACAAGGGGGCCACCGGGGAGCTGTTTTTT,CASSDKGATGELFF
TRBJ2-3,TRBV20-1,17,TRBD2,.,TGCAGTGCTAGAGGGGCAGGGCTAGCGGGGGGCGCAGATACGCAGTATTTT,CSARGAGLAGGADTQYF
TRBJ1-1,TRBV10-3,13,.,medium-sized,TGTGCCTCCAAGGACTTAGAGAACACTGAAGCTTTCTTT,CASKDLENTEAFF
TRBJ2-7,TRBV28,17,.,.,TGTGCCAGCCTTACCCCCCGACAGCCAATCGGTGCTTACGAGCAGTACTTC,CASLTPRQPIGAYEQYF
TRBJ2-2,TRBV6-6,16,TRBD2,few,TGTGCCAGCAGTTACTCCGGACTAGCGGGAGCCGGGGAGCTGTTTTTT,CASSYSGLAGAGELFF
TRBJ1-2,TRBV10-3,13,TRBD1,.,TGTGCCATCAGCCGACAGGGTGGCGGGGGCTACACCTTC,CAISRQGGGGYTF
TRBJ2-7,TRBV7-8,18,TRBD2,.,TGTGCCAGCAGCCGCTCTACGGGCCTGGCGGGAGGGCCCTACGAGCAGTACTTC,CASSRSTGLAGGPYEQYF
TRBJ1-1,TRBV20-1,12,TRBD1,.,TGCAGTGCTAGAGATGGGGGGACAGGGTTTGAGTTT,CSARDGGTGFEF
TRBJ2-3,TRBV7-2,12,.,medium-sized,TGTGCCAGCGCCAGAATCACAGATACGCAGTATTTT,CASARITDTQYF
TRBJ2-3,TRBV20-1,14,TRBD2,.,TGCAGTGCGGGACTAGCGGGTTCCACAGATACGCAGTATTTT,CSAGLAGSTDTQYF
TRBJ2-1,TRBV10-1,17,TRBD2,few,TGCGCCAGCAGTGACTATCGGGCGAGCGGGAGACGAAATGAGCAGTTCTTC,CASSDYRASGRRNEQFF
TRBJ2-7,TRBV6-2/TRBV6-3,20,TRBD1,.,TGTGCCAGCAGTTACGTCAACCGTGGGACAGAAACTCCGGAGATCTACGAGCAGTACTTC,CASSYVNRGTETPEIYEQYF
TRBJ2-6,TRBV9,13,.,many,TGTGCCAGCAGCGACTCTGGGGCCAACGTCCTGACTTTC,CASSDSGANVLTF
TRBJ1-3,TRBV6-9,15,.,few,TGTGCCAGCAGTTATCGGGGGGACGCTGGAAACACCATATATTTT,CASSYRGDAGNTIYF
TRBJ2-7,TRBV7-9,17,.,medium-sized,TGTGCCAGCAGCTTAGTTGGAGACAGGAGAAGCTCCTACGAGCAGTACTTC,CASSLVGDRRSSYEQYF
TRBJ1-6,TRBV6-9,17,TRBD1,.,TGTGCCAGCAGTTATTCCGGGACAGGGTCCTATAATTCACCCCTCCACTTT,CASSYSGTGSYNSPLHF
TRBJ2-1,TRBV6-2/TRBV6-3,13,.,few,TGTGCCAGCAGTTTGTACACCTACAATGAGCAGTTCTTC,CASSLYTYNEQFF
TRBJ1-2,TRBV5-1,14,.,.,TGCGCCAGCAGCTTGGGTGGGGGTGGCTATGGCTACACCTTC,CASSLGGGGYGYTF
TRBJ2-7,TRBV20-1,12,TRBD2,once,TGCAGTGCCAACTCGGGGGGTAGGGAGCAGTACTTC,CSANSGGREQYF
TRBJ1-1,TRBV20-1,15,TRBD1,medium-sized,TGCAGTGCTAGTCCCGGGACAGGGACGCTGGATGAAGCTTTCTTT,CSASPGTGTLDEAFF
TRBJ2-7,TRBV4-1,12,.,.,TGCGCCAGCAGCCAAGATTTGTACGAGCAGTACTTC,CASSQDLYEQYF
TRBJ1-1,TRBV12-3/TRBV12-4,14,.,.,TGTGCCAGCAGTCTGAACAGGGTAGGTACTGAAGCTTTCTTT,CASSLNRVGTEAFF
TRBJ2-7,TRBV2,14,TRBD2,large,TGTGCCAGCGAATCTGGGGAGCGGGGTTTAGAGCAGTACTTC,CASESGERGLEQYF
TRBJ2-1,TRBV6-5,15,.,medium-sized,TGTGCCAGCAGTTACGACGGGAGTCGGTACAATGAGCAGTTCTTC,CASSYDGSRYNEQFF
TRBJ2-1,TRBV6-6,17,TRBD2,.,TGTGCCAGCAGTTACTCACGGGGACTAGCGGGAGAAAATGAGCAGTTCTTC,CASSYSRGLAGENEQFF
TRBJ1-2,TRBV28,14,TRBD1,few,TGTGCCAGCAGTATTGACAGGGGGCGAAGGGGCTACACCTTC,CASSIDRGRRGYTF
TRBJ1-1,TRBV12-3/TRBV12-4,15,.,.,TGTGCCAGCAGTTTAGATTCGAGGTTGGCCACTGAAGCTTTCTTT,CASSLDSRLATEAFF
TRBJ2-2,TRBV12-3/TRBV12-4,15,TRBD1,few,TGTGCCAGCATGTCGAGGACAGGGGACACCGGGGAGCTGTTTTTT,CASMSRTGDTGELFF